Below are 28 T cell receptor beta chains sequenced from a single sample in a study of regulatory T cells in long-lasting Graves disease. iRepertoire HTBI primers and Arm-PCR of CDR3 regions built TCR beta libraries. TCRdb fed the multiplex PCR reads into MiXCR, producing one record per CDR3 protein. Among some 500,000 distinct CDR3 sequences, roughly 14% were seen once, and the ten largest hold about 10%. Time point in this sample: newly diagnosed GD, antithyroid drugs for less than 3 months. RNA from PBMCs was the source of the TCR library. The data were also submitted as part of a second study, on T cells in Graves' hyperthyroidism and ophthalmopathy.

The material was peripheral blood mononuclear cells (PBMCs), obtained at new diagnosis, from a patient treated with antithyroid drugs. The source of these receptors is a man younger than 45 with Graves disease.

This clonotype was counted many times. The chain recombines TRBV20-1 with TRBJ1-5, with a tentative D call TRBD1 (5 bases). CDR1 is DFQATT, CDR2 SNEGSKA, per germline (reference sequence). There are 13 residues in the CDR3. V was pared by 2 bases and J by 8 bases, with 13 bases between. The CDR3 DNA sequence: TGCAGTGCTAGACTGGGGGGAAGGGAGCCCCAGCATTTT. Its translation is CSARLGGREPQHF.

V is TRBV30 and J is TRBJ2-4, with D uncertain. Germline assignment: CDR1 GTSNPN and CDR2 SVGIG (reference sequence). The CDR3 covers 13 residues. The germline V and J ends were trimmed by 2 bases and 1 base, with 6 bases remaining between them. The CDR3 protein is CAWSRWAKNIQYF. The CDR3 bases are TGTGCCTGGAGTCGATGGGCCAAAAACATTCAGTACTTC.

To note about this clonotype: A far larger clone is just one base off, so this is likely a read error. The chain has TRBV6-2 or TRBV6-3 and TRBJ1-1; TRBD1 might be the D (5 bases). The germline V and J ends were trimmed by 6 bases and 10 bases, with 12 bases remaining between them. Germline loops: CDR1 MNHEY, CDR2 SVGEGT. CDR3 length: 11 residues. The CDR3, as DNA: TGTGCCAGCAGAACGACAGTTGGAGCTTTCTTT. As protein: CASRTTVGAFF.

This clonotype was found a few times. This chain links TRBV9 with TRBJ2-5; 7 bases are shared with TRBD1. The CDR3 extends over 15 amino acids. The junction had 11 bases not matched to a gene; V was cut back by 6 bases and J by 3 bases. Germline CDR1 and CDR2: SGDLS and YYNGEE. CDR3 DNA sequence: TGTGCCAGCACCTCTTCCGGGACAGCAAAAGAGACCCAGTACTTC. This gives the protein CASTSSGTAKETQYF.

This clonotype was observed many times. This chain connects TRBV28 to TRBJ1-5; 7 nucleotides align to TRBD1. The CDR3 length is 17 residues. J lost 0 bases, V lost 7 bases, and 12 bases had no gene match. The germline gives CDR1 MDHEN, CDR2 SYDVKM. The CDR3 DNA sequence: TGTGCCAGCATCCCTTGGGGGAGGGGGCGTAGCAATCAGCCCCAGCATTTT. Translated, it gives CASIPWGRGRSNQPQHF.

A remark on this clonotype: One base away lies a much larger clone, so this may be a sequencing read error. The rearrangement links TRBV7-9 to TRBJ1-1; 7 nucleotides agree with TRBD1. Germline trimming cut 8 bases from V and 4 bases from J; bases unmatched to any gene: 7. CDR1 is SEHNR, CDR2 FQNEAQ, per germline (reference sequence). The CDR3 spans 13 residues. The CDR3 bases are TGTGCCAGCTCCGGACAGGAAACCACTGAAGCTTTCTTT. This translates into CASSGQETTEAFF. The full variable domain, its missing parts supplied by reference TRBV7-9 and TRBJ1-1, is DTGVSQNPRHKITKRGQNVTFRCDPISEHNRLYWYRQTLGQGPEFLTYFQNEAQLEKSRLLSDRFSAERPKGSFSTLEIQRTEQGDSAMYLCASSGQETTEAFFGQGTRLTVV.

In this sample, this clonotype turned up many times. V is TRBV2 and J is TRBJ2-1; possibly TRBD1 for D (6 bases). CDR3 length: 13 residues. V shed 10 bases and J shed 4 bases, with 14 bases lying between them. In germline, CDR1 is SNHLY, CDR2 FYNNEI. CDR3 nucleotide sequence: TGTGCCATACTACGGACAGATTACAATGAGCAGTTCTTC. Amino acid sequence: CAILRTDYNEQFF.

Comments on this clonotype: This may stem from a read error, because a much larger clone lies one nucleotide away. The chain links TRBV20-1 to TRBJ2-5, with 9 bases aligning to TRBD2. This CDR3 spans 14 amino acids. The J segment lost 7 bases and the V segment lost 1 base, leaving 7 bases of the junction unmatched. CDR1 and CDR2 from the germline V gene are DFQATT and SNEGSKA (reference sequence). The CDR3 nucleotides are TGCAGTGCTAGAGGGCAGCGGGAGGCGGGGACCCAGTACTTC. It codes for CSARGQREAGTQYF.

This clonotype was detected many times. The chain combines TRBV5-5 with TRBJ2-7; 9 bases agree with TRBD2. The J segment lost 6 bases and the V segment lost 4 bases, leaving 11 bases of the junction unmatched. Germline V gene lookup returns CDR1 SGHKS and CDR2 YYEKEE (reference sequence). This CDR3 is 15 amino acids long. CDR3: CASSVRLADFFEQYF. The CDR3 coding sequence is TGTGCCAGCAGCGTGAGACTAGCGGATTTTTTCGAGCAGTACTTC.

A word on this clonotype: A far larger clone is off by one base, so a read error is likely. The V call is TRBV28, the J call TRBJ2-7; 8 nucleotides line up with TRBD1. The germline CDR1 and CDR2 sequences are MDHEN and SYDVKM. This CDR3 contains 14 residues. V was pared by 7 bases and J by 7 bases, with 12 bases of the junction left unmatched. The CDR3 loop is CASTGQGARNEQYF. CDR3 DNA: TGTGCCAGCACAGGACAGGGTGCTCGCAATGAGCAGTACTTC.

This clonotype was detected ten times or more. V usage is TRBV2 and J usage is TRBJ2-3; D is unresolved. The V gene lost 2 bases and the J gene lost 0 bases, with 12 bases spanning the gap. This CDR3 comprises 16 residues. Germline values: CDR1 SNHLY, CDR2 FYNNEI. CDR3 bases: TGTGCCAGCAGTGAATTCACAGAACTTAGCACAGATACGCAGTATTTT. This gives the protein CASSEFTELSTDTQYF.

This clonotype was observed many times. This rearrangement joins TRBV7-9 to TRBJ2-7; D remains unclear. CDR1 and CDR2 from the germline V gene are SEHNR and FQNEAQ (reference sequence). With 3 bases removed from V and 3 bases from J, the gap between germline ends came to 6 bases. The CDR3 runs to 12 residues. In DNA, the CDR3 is TGTGCCAGCAGCTTGGGATTCTACGAGCAGTACTTC. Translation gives CASSLGFYEQYF.

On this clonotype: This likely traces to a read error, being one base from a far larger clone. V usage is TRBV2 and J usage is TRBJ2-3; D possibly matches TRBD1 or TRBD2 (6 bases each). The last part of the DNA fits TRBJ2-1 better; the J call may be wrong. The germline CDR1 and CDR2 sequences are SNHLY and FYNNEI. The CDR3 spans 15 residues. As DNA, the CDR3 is TGTGCCGGCAGCGAGGGGGGAGAGGGGAGGAATGAGCAGTTCTTC. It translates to CAGSEGGEGRNEQFF.

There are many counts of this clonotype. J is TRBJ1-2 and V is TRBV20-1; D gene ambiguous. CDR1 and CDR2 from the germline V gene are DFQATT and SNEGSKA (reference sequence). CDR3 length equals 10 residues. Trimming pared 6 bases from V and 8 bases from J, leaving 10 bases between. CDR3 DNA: TGCAGTGCGTACTACGTCGGCTACACCTTC. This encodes CSAYYVGYTF.

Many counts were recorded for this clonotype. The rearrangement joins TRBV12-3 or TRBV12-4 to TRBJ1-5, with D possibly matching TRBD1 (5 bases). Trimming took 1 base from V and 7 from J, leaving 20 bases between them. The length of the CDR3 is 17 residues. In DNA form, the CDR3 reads TGTGCCAGCAGTTTAGATTGGGTAGGGGAAGGACGACAGCCCCAGCATTTT. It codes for CASSLDWVGEGRQPQHF.

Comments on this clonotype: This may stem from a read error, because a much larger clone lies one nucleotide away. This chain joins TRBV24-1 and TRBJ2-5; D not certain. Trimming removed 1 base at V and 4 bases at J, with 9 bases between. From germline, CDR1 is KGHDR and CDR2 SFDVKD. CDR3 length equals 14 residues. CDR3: CATSDFGARETQYF. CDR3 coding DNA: TGTGCCACCAGTGATTTTGGCGCGCGAGAGACCCAGTACTTC.

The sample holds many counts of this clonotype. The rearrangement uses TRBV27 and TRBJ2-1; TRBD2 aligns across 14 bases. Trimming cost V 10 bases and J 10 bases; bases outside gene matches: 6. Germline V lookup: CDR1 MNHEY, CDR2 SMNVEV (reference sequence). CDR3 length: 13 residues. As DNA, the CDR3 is TGTGCCACCTTGGGACTAGCGGGAGTGGAGCAGTTCTTC. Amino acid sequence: CATLGLAGVEQFF.

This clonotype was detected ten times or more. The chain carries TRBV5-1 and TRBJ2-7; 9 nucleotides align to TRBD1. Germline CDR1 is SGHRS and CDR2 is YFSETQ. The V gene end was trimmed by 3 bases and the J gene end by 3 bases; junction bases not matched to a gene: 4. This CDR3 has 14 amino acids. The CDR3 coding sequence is TGCGCCAGCAGCTCGACAGGGGGTGTCTACGAGCAGTACTTC. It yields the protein CASSSTGGVYEQYF.

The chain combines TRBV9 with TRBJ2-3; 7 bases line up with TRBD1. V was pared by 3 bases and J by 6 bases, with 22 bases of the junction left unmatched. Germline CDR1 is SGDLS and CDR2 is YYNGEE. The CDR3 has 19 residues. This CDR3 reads CASSAPLRGQLGQRDTQYF. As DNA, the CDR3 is TGTGCCAGCAGCGCGCCCCTTAGGGGACAGCTAGGCCAGAGGGATACGCAGTATTTT.

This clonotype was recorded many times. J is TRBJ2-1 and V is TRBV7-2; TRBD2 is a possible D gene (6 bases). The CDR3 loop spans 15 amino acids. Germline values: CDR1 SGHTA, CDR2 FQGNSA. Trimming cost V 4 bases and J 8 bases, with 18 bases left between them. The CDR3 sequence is CASSSSPARRDEQFF. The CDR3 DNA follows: TGTGCCAGCAGCTCCTCCCCGGCTAGGAGGGATGAGCAGTTCTTC.

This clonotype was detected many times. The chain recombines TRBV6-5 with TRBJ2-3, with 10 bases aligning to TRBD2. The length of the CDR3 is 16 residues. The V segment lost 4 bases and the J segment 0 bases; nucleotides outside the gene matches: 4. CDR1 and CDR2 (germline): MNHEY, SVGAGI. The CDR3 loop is CASSSQTSGSTDTQYF. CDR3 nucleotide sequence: TGTGCCAGCAGTTCACAGACTAGCGGGAGCACAGATACGCAGTATTTT.

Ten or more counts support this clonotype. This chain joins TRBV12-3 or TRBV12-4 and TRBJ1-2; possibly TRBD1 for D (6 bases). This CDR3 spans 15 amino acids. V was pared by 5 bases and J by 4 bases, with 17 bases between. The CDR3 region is CASSPAPRGGYGYTF. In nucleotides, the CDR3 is TGTGCCAGCAGTCCAGCTCCTAGGGGGGGCTATGGCTACACCTTC.

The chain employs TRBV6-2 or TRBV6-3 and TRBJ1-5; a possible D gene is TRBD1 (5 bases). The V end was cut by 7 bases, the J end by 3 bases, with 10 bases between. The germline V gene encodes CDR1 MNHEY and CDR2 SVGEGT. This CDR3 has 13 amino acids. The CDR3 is CASIDSLNQPQHF. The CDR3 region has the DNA TGTGCCAGCATCGACAGCCTCAATCAGCCCCAGCATTTT.

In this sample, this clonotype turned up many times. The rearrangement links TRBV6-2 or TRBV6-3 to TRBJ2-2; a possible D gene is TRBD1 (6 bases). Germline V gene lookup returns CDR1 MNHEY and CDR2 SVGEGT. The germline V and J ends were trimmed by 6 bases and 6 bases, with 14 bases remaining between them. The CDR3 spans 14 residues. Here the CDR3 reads CASSLSPGAGELFF. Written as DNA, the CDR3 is TGTGCCAGCAGCCTATCTCCAGGGGCCGGGGAGCTGTTTTTT.

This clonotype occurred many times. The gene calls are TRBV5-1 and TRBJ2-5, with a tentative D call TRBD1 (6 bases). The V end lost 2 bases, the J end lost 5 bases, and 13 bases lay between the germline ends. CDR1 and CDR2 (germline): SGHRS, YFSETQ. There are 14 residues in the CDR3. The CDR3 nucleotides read TGCGCCAGCAGCTTTGGGAACCAGGGGGAGACCCAGTACTTC. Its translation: CASSFGNQGETQYF.

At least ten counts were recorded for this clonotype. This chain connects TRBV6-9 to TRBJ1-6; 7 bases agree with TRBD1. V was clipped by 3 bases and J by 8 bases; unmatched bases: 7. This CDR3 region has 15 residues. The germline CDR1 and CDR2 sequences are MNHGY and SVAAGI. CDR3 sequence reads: CASSYTTGSDSPLHF. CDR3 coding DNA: TGTGCCAGCAGTTACACGACAGGGAGTGATTCACCCCTCCACTTT.

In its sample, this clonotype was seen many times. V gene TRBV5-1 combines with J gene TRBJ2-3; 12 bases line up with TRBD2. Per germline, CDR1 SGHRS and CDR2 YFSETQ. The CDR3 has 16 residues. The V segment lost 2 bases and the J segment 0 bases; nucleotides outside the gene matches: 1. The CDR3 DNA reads TGCGCCAGCAGCTTCGGGACTAGCGGGAGCACAGATACGCAGTATTTT. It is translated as CASSFGTSGSTDTQYF.

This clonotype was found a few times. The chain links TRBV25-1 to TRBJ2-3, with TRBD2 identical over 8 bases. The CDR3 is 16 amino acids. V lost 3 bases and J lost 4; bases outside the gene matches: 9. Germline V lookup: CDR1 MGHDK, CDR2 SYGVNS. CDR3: CASSDPRGGGADTQYF. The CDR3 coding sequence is TGTGCCAGCAGTGATCCACGGGGGGGAGGAGCAGATACGCAGTATTTT.